A selection of T cell receptor beta chains follows, all from one sample in a study of blood T cells in healthy people across ages. TCRdb redid the calling of the 5' RACE reads with MiXCR, one entry per CDR3 protein. The profile shows about 760,000 distinct CDR3 sequences, around three fifths of them singletons. Specimen: blood. These receptors were obtained from a man aged 40-50 years in good health. CDR3s include the opening cysteine and the closing phenylalanine or tryptophan. The order of the fields is V gene, clone size, J gene, D gene, CDR3 DNA, CDR3 protein. D genes are given only for firm matches. The size of a clone is reported for some rows only, either as once, few or many, or as a class for expanded clones.

>TRBV13|.|TRBJ2-3|.
TGTGCCAGCAGCTTAATCCTAGCCATAGCCCCAGATACGCAGTATTTT
CASSLILAIAPDTQYF
>TRBV9|few|TRBJ1-5|.
TGTGCCAGCAGCGTAGGGGACGGGTACGAGCCCCAGCATTTT
CASSVGDGYEPQHF
>TRBV11-2|.|TRBJ2-1|TRBD2
TGTGCCAGCAGCTCCCAGCGGGCGGGGGGGGCGAATGAGCAGTTCTTC
CASSSQRAGGANEQFF
>TRBV6-5|.|TRBJ1-1|.
TGTGCCAGCGCATTTTCTCAGGGCCTGACTGAAGCTTTCTTT
CASAFSQGLTEAFF
>TRBV3-1|few|TRBJ2-1|TRBD2
TGTGCCAGCAGCCAAAGTAGCGGGAGATCCAGGGAGCAGTTCTTC
CASSQSSGRSREQFF
>TRBV24-1|.|TRBJ2-1|.
TGTGCCACCAGTGATTACTTCCTTAATGAGCAGTTCTTC
CATSDYFLNEQFF
>TRBV12-3/TRBV12-4|.|TRBJ2-5|.
TGTGCCAGCAGCCGGACGGGTAATTCCCAAGAGACCCAGTACTTC
CASSRTGNSQETQYF
>TRBV9|.|TRBJ1-6|.
TGTGCCAGCAGCGTACGAGATTCCTATAATTCACCCCTCCACTTT
CASSVRDSYNSPLHF
>TRBV27|few|TRBJ2-7|TRBD2
TGTGCCAGCAGTTTATCTTCGGGGGGAAGGACCTACGAGCAGTACTTC
CASSLSSGGRTYEQYF
>TRBV6-2/TRBV6-3|.|TRBJ2-4|TRBD1
TGTGCCAGCAGTTACGACCTTACAGGGGCTGATTCCCGTCTAGCCAAAAACATTCAGTACTTC
CASSYDLTGADSRLAKNIQYF
>TRBV24-1|.|TRBJ2-7|TRBD1
TGTGCCACCAGTGATCCCGGGACAGGGGGCGAGCAGTACTTC
CATSDPGTGGEQYF
>TRBV7-8|.|TRBJ2-7|TRBD2
TGTGCCAGCAGCTTATTCAAGCGGGAAGACAATGAGCAGTACTTC
CASSLFKREDNEQYF
>TRBV27|few|TRBJ2-6|.
TGTGCCAGCAGTTGGACTGGGGCCAACGTCCTGACTTTC
CASSWTGANVLTF
>TRBV24-1|.|TRBJ1-5|.
TGTGCCACCAGTGATCCAGGGTTGAATCAGCCCCAGCATTTT
CATSDPGLNQPQHF